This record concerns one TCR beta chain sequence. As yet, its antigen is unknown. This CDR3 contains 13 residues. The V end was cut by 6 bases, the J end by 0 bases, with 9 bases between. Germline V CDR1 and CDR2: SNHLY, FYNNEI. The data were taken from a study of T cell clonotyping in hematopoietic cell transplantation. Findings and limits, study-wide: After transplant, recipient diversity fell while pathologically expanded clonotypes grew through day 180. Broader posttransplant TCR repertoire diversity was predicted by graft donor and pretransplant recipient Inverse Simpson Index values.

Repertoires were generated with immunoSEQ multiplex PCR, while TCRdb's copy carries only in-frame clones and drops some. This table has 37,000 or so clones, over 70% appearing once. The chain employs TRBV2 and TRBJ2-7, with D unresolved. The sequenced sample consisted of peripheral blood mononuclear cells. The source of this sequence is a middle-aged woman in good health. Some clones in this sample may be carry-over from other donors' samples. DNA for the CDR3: TGTGCCAGCAGGGAACGGATCTCCTACGAGCAGTACTTC. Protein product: CASRERISYEQYF. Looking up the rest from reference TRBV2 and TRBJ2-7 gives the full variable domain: EPEVTQTPSHQVTQMGQEVILRCVPISNHLYFYWYRQILGQKVEFLVSFYNNEISEKSEIFDDQFSVERPDGSNFTLKIRSTKLEDSAMYFCASRERISYEQYFGPGTRLTVT.